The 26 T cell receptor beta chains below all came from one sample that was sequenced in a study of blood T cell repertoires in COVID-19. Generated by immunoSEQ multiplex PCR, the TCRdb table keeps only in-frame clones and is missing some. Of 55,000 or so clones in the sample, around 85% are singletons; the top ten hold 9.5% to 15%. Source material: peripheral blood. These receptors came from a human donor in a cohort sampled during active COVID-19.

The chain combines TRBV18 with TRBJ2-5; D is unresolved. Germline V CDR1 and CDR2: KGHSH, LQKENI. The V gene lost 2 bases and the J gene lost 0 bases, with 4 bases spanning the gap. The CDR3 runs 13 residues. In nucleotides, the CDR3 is TGTGCCAGCTCACCAGGGCACCAAGAGACCCAGTACTTC. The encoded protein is CASSPGHQETQYF.

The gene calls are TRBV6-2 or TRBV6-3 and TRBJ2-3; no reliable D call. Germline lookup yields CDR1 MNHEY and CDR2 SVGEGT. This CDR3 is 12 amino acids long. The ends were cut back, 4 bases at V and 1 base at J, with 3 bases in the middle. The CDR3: CASSFGTDTQYF. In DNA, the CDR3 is TGTGCCAGCAGTTTCGGCACAGATACGCAGTATTTT.

The CDR3 is CASSPAAGGYEQYF. The DNA for the CDR3 is TGTGCCAGCAGTCCCGCCGCGGGAGGGTACGAGCAGTACTTC. The V gene is TRBV28, the J gene TRBJ2-7; 9 nucleotides align to TRBD2. The CDR3 is made up of 14 amino acids. The junction had 6 bases not matched to a gene; V was cut back by 5 bases and J by 4 bases. Per germline, CDR1 MDHEN and CDR2 SYDVKM.

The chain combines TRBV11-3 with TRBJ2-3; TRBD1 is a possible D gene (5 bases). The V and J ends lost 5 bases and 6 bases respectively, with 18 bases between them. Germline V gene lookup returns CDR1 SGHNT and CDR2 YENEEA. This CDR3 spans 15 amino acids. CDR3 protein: CASSRQGAPGDTQYF. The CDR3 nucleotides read TGTGCCAGCAGCCGCCAGGGTGCCCCCGGGGATACGCAGTATTTT.

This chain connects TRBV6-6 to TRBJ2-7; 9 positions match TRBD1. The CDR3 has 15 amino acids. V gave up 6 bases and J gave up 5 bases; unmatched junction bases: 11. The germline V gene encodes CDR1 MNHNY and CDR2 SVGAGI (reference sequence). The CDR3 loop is CASSPLMGQGDEQYF. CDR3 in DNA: TGTGCCAGCAGCCCCCTAATGGGACAGGGTGACGAGCAGTACTTC.

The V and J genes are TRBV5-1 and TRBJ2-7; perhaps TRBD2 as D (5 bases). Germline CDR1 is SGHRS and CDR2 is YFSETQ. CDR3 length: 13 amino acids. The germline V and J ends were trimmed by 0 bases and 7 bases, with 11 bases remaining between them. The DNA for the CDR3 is TGCGCCAGCAGCTTGGTAGAGAGAGGGGAGCAGTACTTC. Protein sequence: CASSLVERGEQYF.

As DNA, the CDR3 is TGTGCCAGCAGTCTACAGGGTAGAGAGACCCAGTACTTC. Protein: CASSLQGRETQYF. This sequence joins TRBV28 and TRBJ2-5, with D tentatively TRBD1 (6 bases). This CDR3 has 13 residues. V dropped 5 bases and J dropped 4 bases, with 11 bases sitting between them. CDR1 MDHEN and CDR2 SYDVKM come from the germline V gene.

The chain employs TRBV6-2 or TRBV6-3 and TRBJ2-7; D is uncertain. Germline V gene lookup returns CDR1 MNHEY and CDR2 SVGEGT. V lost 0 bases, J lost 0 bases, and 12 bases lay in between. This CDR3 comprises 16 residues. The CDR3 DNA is TGTGCCAGCAGTTACTCCGTCGGTAGGAGCTCCTACGAGCAGTACTTC. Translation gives CASSYSVGRSSYEQYF.

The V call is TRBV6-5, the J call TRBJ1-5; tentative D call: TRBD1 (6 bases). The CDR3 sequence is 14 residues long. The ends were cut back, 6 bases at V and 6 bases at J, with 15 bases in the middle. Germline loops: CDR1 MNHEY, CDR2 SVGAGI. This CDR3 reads CASRQGWIGQPQHF. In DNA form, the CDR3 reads TGTGCCAGCAGACAGGGATGGATTGGTCAGCCCCAGCATTTT.

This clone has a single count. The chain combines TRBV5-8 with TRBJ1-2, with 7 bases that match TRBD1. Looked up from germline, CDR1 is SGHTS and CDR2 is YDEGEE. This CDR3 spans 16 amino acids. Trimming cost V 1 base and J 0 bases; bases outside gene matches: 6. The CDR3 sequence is CASSLYGTATNYGYTF. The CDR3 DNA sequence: TGTGCCAGCAGCTTGTATGGGACAGCGACTAACTATGGCTACACCTTC.

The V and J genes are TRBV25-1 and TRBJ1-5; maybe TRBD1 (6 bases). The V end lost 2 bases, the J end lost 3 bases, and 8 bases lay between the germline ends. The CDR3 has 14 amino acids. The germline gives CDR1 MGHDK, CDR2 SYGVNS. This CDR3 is CASSETGTNQPQHF. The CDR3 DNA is TGTGCCAGCAGTGAAACAGGGACCAATCAGCCCCAGCATTTT.

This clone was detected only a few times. The CDR3 loop is CASSLNRGFYGYTF. The DNA for the CDR3 is TGTGCCAGCAGCCTAAACAGGGGATTCTATGGCTACACCTTC. This sequence joins TRBV5-4 and TRBJ1-2, with 7 positions matching TRBD1. Germline CDR1 reads SGHNT; CDR2 reads YYREEE (reference sequence). The CDR3 covers 14 residues. J was trimmed by 4 bases and V by 4 bases; bases with no gene match: 7.

Here the CDR3 DNA reads TGTGCCAGCAGTTCCCGTCTTAATCAGCCCCAGCATTTT. It specifies CASSSRLNQPQHF. The J gene is TRBJ1-5, the V gene TRBV28, with no clear D. The CDR3 runs to 13 residues. Germline V gene lookup returns CDR1 MDHEN and CDR2 SYDVKM. The V and J ends lost 4 bases and 4 bases respectively, with 8 bases between them.

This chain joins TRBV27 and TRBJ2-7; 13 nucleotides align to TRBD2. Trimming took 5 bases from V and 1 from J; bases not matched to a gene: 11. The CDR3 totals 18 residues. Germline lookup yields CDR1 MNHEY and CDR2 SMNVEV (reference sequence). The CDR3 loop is CASSPRARTSGSSYEQYF. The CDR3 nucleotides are TGTGCCAGCAGTCCCAGGGCCCGGACTAGCGGGAGTTCCTACGAGCAGTACTTC.

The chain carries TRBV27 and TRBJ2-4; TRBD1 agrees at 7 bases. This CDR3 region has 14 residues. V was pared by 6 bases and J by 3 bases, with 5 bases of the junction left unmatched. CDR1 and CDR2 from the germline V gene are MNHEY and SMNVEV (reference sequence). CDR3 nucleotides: TGTGCCAGCAGGGACAGGTGGGGCAAAAACATTCAGTACTTC. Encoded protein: CASRDRWGKNIQYF.

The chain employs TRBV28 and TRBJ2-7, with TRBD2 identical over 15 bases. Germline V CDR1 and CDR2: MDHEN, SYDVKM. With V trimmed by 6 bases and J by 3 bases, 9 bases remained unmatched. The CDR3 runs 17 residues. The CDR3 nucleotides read TGTGCCAGCAGACCTCTGCGGGGACTAGCGGGAGGCTACGAGCAGTACTTC. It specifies CASRPLRGLAGGYEQYF.

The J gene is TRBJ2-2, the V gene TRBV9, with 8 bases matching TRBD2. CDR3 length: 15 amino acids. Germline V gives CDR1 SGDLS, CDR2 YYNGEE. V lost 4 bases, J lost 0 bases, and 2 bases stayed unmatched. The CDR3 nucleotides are TGTGCCAGCAGCCGCGGGGGGCCGAACACCGGGGAGCTGTTTTTT. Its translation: CASSRGGPNTGELFF. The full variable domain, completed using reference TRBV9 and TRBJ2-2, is DSGVTQTPKHLITATGQRVTLRCSPRSGDLSVYWYQQSLDQGLQFLIQYYNGEERAKGNILERFSAQQFPDLHSELNLSSLELGDSALYFCASSRGGPNTGELFFGEGSRLTVL.

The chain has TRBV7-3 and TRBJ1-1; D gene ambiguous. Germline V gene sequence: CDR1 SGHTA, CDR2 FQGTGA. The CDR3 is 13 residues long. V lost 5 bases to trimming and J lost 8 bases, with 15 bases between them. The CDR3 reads CASSTQVGNEAFF. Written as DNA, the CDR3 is TGTGCCAGCAGCACCCAGGTTGGAAACGAAGCTTTCTTT. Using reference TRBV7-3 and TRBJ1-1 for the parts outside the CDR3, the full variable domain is GAGVSQTPSNKVTEKGKYVELRCDPISGHTALYWYRQSLGQGPEFLIYFQGTGAADDSGLPNDRFFAVRPEGSVSTLKIQRTERGDSAVYLCASSTQVGNEAFFGQGTRLTVV.

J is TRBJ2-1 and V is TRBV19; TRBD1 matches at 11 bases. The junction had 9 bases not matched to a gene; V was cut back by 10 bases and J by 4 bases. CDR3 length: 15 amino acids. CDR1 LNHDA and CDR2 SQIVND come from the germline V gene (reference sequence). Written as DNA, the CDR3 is TGTGCCACCGGGGCGGGACAGGGGGGATACAATGAGCAGTTCTTC. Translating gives CATGAGQGGYNEQFF.

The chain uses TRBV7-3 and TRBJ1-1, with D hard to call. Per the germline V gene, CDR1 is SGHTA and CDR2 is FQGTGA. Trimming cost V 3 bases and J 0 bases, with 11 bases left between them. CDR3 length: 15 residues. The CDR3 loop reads CASSFSGPLNTEAFF. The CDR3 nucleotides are TGTGCCAGCAGCTTCTCTGGGCCTTTGAACACTGAAGCTTTCTTT.

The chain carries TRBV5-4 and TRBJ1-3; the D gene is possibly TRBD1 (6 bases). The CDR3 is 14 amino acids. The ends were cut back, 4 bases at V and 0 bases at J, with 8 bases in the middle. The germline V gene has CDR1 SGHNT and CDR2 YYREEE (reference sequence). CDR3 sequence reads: CASSVTGSGNTIYF. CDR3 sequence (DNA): TGTGCCAGCAGCGTGACAGGCTCTGGAAACACCATATATTTT.

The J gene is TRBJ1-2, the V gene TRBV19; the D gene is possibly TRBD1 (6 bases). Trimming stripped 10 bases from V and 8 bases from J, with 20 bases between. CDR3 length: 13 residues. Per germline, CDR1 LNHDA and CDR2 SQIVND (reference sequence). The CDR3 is CATTDSRTPGYTF. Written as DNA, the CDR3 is TGTGCCACCACGGACAGTAGAACGCCCGGCTACACCTTC.

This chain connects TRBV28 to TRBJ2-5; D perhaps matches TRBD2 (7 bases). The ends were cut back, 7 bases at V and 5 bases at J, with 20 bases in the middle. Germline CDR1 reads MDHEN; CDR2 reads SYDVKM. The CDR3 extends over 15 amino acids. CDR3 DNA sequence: TGTGCCAGCATAGGTGCCCACGGGGGGCTGGAGACCCAGTACTTC. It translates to CASIGAHGGLETQYF.

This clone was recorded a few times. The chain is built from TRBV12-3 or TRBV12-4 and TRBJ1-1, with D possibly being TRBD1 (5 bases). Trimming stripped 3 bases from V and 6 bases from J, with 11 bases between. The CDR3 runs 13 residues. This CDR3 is CASSFRREAEAFF. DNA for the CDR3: TGTGCCAGCAGTTTCCGCAGGGAAGCTGAAGCTTTCTTT.

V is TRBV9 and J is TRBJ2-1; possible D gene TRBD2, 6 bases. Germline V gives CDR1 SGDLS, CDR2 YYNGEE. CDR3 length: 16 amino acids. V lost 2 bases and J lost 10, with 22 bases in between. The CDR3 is CASSVSWEDAGGEQFF. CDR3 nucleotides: TGTGCCAGCAGCGTCTCCTGGGAGGACGCCGGAGGGGAGCAGTTCTTC.

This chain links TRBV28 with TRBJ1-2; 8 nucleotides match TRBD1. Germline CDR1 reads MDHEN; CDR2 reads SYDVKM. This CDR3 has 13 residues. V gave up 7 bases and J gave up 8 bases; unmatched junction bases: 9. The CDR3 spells CASISDRDGGYTF. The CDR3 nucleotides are TGTGCCAGCATCTCGGACAGGGATGGAGGCTACACCTTC.